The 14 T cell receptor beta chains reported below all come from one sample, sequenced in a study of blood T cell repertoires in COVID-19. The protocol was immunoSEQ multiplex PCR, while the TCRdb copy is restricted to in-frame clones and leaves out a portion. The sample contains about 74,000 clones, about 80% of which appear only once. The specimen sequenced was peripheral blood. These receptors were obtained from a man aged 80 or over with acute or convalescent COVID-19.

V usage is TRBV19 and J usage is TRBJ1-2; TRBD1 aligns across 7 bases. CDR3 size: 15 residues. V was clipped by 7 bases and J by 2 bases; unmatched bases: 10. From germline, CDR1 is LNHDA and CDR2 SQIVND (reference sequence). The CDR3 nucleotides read TGTGCCAGTAAAACTACGGCAGGGGGAAACTATGGCTACACCTTC. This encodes CASKTTAGGNYGYTF.

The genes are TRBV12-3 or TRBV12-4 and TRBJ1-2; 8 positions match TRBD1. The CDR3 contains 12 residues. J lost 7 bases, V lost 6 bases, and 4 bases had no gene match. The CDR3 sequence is CASRPGGSGYTF. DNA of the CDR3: TGTGCCAGCAGACCAGGGGGCTCTGGCTACACCTTC.

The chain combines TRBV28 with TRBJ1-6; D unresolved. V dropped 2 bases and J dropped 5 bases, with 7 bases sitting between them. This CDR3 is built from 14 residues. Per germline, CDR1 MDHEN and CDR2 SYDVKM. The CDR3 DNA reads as TGTGCCAGCAGTTTACCGGGTAATAATTCACCCCTCCACTTT. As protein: CASSLPGNNSPLHF. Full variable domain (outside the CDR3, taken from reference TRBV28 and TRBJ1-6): DVKVTQSSRYLVKRTGEKVFLECVQDMDHENMFWYRQDPGLGLRLIYFSYDVKMKEKGDIPEGYSVSREKKERFSLILESASTNQTSMYLCASSLPGNNSPLHFGNGTRLTVT.

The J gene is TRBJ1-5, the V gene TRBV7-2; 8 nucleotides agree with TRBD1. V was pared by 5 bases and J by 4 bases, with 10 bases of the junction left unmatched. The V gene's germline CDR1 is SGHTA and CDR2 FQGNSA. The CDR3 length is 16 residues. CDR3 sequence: CASSQTGDRRNQPQHF. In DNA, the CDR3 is TGTGCCAGCAGCCAGACAGGGGACCGGCGGAATCAGCCCCAGCATTTT.

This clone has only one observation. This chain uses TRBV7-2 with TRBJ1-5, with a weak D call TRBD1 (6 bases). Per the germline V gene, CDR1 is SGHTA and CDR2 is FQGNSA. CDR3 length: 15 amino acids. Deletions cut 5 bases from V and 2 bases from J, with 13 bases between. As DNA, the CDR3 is TGTGCCAGCAGCGCCGCGTCAGGGGGCAATCAGCCCCAGCATTTT. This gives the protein CASSAASGGNQPQHF.

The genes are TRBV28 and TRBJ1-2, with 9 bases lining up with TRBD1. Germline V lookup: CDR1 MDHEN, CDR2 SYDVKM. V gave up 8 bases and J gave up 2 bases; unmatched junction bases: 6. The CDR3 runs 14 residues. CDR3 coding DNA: TGTGCCAGCCGGGGACAGGGACGGAACTATGGCTACACCTTC. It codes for CASRGQGRNYGYTF.

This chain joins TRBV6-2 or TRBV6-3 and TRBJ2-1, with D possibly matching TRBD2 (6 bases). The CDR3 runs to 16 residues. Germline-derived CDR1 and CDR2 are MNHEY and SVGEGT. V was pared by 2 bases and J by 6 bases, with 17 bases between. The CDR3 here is CASSYNGAGRRNEQFF. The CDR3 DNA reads TGTGCCAGCAGTTACAATGGTGCGGGACGTCGCAATGAGCAGTTCTTC.

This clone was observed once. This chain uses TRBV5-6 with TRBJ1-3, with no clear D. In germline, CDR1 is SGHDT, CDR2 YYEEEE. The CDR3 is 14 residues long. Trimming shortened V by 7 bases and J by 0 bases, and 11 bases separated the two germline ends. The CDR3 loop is CASLKWSSGNTIYF. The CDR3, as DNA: TGTGCCAGCCTTAAGTGGAGCTCTGGAAACACCATATATTTT.

The CDR3 loop reads CASSFSTRGNNEQFF. The CDR3, as DNA: TGCGCCAGCAGTTTCTCGACCAGGGGGAACAATGAGCAGTTCTTC. This rearrangement joins TRBV10-1 to TRBJ2-1, with 7 positions matching TRBD1. The germline V gene encodes CDR1 WNHNN and CDR2 SYGVQD (reference sequence). V lost 5 bases and J lost 5; bases outside the gene matches: 9. This CDR3 is 15 amino acids long.

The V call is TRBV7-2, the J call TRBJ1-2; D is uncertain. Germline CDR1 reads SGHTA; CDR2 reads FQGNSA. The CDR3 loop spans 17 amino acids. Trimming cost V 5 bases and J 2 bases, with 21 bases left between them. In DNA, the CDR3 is TGTGCCAGCAGCCACCCCCTGGCAGGCGTTACAAACTATGGCTACACCTTC. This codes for CASSHPLAGVTNYGYTF.

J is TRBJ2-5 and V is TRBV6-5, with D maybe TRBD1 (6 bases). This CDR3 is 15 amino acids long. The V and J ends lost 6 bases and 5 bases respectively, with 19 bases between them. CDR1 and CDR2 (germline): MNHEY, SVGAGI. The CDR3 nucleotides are TGTGCCAGCAGCCAACAGGGCATCCCGGGGGAGACCCAGTACTTC. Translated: CASSQQGIPGETQYF.

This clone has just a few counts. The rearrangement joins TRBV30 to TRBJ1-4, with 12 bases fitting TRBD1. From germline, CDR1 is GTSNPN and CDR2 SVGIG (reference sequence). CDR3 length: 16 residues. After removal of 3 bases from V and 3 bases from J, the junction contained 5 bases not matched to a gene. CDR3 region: CAWRPGQGASNEKLFF. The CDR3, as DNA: TGTGCCTGGAGACCGGGACAGGGGGCTTCTAATGAAAAACTGTTTTTT.

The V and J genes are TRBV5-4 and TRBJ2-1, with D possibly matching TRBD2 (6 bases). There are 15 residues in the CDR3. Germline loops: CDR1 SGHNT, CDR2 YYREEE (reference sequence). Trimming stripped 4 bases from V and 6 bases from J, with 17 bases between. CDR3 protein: CASSLAEGKRNEQFF. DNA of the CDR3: TGTGCCAGCAGCCTGGCGGAGGGGAAGCGCAATGAGCAGTTCTTC. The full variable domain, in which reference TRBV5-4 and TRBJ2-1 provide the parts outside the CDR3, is ETGVTQSPTHLIKTRGQQVTLRCSSQSGHNTVSWYQQALGQGPQFIFQYYREEENGRGNFPPRFSGLQFPNYSSELNVNALELDDSALYLCASSLAEGKRNEQFFGPGTRLTVL.

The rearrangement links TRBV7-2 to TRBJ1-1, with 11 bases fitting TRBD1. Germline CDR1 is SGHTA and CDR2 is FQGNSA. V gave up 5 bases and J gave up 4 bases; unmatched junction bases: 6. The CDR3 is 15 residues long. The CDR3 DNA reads TGTGCCAGCAGCCAGAGGGACAGGGGGTTCACTGAAGCTTTCTTT. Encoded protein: CASSQRDRGFTEAFF. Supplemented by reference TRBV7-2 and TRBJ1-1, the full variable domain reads GAGVSQSPSNKVTEKGKDVELRCDPISGHTALYWYRQSLGQGLEFLIYFQGNSAPDKSGLPSDRFSAERTGGSVSTLTIQRTQQEDSAVYLCASSQRDRGFTEAFFGQGTRLTVV.